Sequencing of this T cell receptor (beta chain) was carried out in a study of shared clonotypes between healthy human individuals. This CDR3 has 15 amino acids. The V gene lost 5 bases and the J gene lost 0 bases, with 12 bases spanning the gap. The germline CDR1 and CDR2 sequences are SGHAT and FQNNGV. Findings of the study overall: Larger richness was generally estimated for naive than memory subsets.

Concerning this clone: Its antigen is still unknown.

Terminally differentiated effector memory CD45RA+ cells were excluded from the naive CD8 cells, which were CD45RO-negative and positively selected for CCR7. Profiled with immunoSEQ multiplex PCR; TCRdb holds only in-frame clones, not every one. The top ten hold 1% to 1.5% of the sample, which has under 2,000,000 clones, less than 95% seen once. The sequencing input was naive CD8+ T cells sorted from blood. The chain couples TRBV11-2 to TRBJ2-3; D remains unclear. This receptor was obtained from a man between 18 and 35 years old in good health. The CDR3 spells CASSPRGESTDTQYF. The CDR3 nucleotides are TGTGCCAGCAGCCCCCGAGGTGAGAGCACAGATACGCAGTATTTT.